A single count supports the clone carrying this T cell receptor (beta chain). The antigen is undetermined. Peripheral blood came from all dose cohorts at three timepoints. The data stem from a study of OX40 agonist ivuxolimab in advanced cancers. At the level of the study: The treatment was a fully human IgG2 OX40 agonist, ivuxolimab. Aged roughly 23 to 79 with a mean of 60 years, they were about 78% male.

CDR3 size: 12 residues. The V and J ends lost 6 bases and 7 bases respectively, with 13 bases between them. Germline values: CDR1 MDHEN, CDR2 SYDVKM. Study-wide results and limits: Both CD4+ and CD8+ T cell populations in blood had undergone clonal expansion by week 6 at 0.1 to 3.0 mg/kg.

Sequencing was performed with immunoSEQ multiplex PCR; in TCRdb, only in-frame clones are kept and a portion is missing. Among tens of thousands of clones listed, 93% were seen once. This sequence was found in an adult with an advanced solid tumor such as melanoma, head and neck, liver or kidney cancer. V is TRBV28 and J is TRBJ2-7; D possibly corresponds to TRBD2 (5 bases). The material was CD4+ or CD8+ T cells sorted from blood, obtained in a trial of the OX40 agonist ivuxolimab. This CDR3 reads CASRELPGEQYF. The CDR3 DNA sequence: TGTGCCAGCAGAGAACTCCCGGGGGAGCAGTACTTC.